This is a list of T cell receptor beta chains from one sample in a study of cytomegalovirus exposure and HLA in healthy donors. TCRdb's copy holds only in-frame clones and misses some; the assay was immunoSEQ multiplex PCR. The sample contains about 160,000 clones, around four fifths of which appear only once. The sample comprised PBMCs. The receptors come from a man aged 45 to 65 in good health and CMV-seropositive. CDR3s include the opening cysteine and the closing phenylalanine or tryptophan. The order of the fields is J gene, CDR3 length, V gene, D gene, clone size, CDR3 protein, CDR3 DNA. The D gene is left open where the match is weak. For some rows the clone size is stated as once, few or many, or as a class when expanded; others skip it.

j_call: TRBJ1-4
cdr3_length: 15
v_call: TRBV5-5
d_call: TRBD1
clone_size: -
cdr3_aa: CASSWGQVNNEKLFF
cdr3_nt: TGTGCCAGCAGCTGGGGACAGGTTAATAATGAAAAACTGTTTTTT

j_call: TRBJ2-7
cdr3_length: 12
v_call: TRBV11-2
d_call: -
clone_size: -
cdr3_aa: CASSLDEYEQYF
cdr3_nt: TGTGCCAGCAGCTTAGATGAGTACGAGCAGTACTTC

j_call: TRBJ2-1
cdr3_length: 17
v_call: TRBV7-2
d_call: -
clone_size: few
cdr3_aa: CASSPLEGALPRGEQFF
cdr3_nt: TGTGCCAGCAGCCCTCTGGAGGGGGCACTTCCAAGGGGTGAGCAGTTCTTC

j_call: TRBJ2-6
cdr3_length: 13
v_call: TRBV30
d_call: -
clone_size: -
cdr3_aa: CAWTGSGANVLTF
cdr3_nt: TGTGCCTGGACGGGGTCCGGGGCCAACGTCCTGACTTTC

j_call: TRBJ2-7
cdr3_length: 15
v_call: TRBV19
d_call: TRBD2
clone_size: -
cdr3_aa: CASSIGLAGAYEQYF
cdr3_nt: TGTGCCAGTAGTATCGGACTAGCGGGGGCCTACGAGCAGTACTTC

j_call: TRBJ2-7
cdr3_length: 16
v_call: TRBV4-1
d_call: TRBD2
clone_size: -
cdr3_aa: CASSRLLAGHLYEQYF
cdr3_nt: TGCGCCAGCAGCCGCCTACTAGCGGGGCACCTCTACGAGCAGTACTTC

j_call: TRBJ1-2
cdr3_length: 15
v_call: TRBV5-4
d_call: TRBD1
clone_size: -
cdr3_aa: CASSLTGVANYGYTF
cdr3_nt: TGTGCCAGCAGCTTGACAGGGGTAGCTAACTATGGCTACACCTTC

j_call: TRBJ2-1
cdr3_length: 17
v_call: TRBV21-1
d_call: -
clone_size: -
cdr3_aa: CASSKVGGIPSYNEQFF
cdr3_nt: TGTGCCAGCAGCAAAGTGGGAGGGATCCCCTCCTACAATGAGCAGTTCTTC

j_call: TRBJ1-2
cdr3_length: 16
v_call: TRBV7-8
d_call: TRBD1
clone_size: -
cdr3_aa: CASSLGGAGQGVGYTF
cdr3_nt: TGTGCCAGCAGCTTAGGGGGGGCGGGACAGGGAGTCGGCTACACCTTC

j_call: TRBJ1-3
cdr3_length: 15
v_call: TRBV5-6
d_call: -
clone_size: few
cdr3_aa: CASSLWRISGNTIYF
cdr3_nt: TGTGCCAGCAGCTTGTGGCGGATCTCTGGAAACACCATATATTTT

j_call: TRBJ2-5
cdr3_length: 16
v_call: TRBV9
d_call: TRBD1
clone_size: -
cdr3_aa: CGSSTRPTGDQETQYF
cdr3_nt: TGTGGCAGCAGCACAAGACCAACAGGGGATCAAGAGACCCAGTACTTC

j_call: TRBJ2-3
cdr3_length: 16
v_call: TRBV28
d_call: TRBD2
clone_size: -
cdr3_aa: CASSTPGRVNTDTQYF
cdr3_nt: TGTGCCAGCAGTACCCCGGGGAGGGTTAACACAGATACGCAGTATTTT

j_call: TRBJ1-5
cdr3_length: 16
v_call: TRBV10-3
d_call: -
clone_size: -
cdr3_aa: CAISESGQALNQPQHF
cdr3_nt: TGTGCCATCAGTGAGTCGGGTCAGGCGTTAAATCAGCCCCAGCATTTT

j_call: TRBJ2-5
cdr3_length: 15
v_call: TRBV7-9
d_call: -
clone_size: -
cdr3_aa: CASSLNGGGKETQYF
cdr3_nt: TGTGCCAGCAGCTTAAACGGGGGTGGAAAAGAGACCCAGTACTTC

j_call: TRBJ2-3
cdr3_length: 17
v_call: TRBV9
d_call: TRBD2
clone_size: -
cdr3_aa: CASSAMSSGASTDTQYF
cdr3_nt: TGTGCCAGCAGCGCGATGTCTAGCGGAGCCAGCACAGATACGCAGTATTTT

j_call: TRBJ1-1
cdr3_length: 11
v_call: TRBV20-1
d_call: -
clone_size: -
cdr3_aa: CSANMEMAAFF
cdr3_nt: TGCAGTGCTAATATGGAGATGGCAGCTTTCTTT

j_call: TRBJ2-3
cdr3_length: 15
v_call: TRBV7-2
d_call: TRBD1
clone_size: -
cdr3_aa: CASSSRDRDTDTQYF
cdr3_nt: TGTGCCAGCAGCTCACGGGACAGGGACACAGATACGCAGTATTTT

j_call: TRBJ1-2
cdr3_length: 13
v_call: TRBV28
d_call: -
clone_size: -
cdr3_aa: CAIQGGKNYGYTF
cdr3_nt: TGTGCCATCCAGGGAGGGAAAAACTATGGCTACACCTTC

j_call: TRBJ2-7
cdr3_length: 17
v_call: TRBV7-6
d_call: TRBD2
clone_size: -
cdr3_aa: CASSLTLEAGGPYEQYF
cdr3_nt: TGTGCCAGCAGCTTAACCCTAGAGGCGGGAGGGCCCTACGAGCAGTACTTC

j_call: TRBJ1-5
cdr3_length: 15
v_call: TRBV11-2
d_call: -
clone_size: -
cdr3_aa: CASSLYDSPGQPQHF
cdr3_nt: TGTGCCAGCAGCCTGTATGACAGTCCCGGCCAGCCCCAGCATTTT